The entry below gives a single TCR beta chain sequence along with its context. Its antigen is still unknown. It has no much larger one-base neighbor in the sample; base qualities were not kept. The data derive from a study of T cell responses to AZD1222 COVID-19 vaccine (dated by TCRdb to about 2021). Notes on the research overall: TCR sequencing was performed for roughly 250 trial participants, of whom about 200 were given two doses of AZD1222 and around 25 were given two doses of MenACWY control vaccine. Enrollment into the trials was organized by age into subgroups of 18-55, 56-69 and 70-plus years, and those subgroups contained roughly 150, 30 and 60 TCR-sequenced participants, respectively. What the research found in general, with its limitations: A significant rise in spike-specific TCR breadth and depth was observed after two AZD1222 doses relative to day 0 and relative to MenACWY recipients. CD4 TCRs associated with the vaccine covered the entire spike protein, and the dominant responses were in regions 160-218 and 743-854. Only five to seven AZD1222 recipients were SARS-CoV-2 seropositive at baseline, limiting conclusions about previously exposed vaccinees. Because no samples from the day 14 peak response were available, repertoires could be characterized only after the peak T cell response. The 56-69-year group was small, and its depth increase did not reach significance, likely because of low power. Most participants were white British and females outnumbered males, and the authors suggested that clonal diversity may have been underestimated. Reportedly, close to half of the unique spike-specific TCRs recognized epitopes lying outside the regions that are mutated in the B.1.351 and B.1.1.7 variants.

A distance of 15 bases separates the germline ends of V and J, which lose 5 bases and 1 base respectively. Taken from cysteine to phenylalanine, the CDR3 has 15 residues. Only the CDR3 portion is preserved as DNA: 45 bases, with reading frame beginning at the first base. CDR1 is given as SEHNR and CDR2 as FQNEAQ, both from the germline V gene (reference sequence). Interpreted using the paper, the time point label stands for: about 28 days (+/-7) after the second vaccine dose. The intended sense of this specimen's treatment or condition label: meningococcal conjugate vaccine given as trial control. Vaccinee samples were obtained from the UK trials COV001 and COV002, which included a single-blind randomized controlled phase 2/3 trial of AZD1222 (ChAdOx1 nCoV-19) in healthy adults. For TCRbeta chain sequencing, PBMC samples from trial participants were taken at day 0 and at day 28 after the second dose.

The CDR3 regions of human TCRbeta chains were subjected to immunosequencing. For the original study's pipeline: TCRs in the repertoires were compared against a reference library of SARS-CoV-2-specific TCRs that had been generated with the MIRA antigen-specificity platform. Breadth was defined as the fraction of unique TCRs that were SARS-CoV-2-associated. Depth was defined as the fraction of total T cells that were SARS-CoV-2-associated. Using the MIRA data, each spike-specific TCR was assigned both to the spike region to which the TCR was reactive and to a CD4 or CD8 class. Log10-transformed breadth and depth values were compared by one-way ANOVA with Sidak's multiple comparisons tests. TCRdb's version of the immuneACCESS table is confined to in-frame rearrangements and falls short of the full clone set. An unresolved V gene accounts for under half of the shortfall where checked; the remainder is of unknown origin. The V and J calls and clone size are taken from that table; D and trimming were inferred from the DNA. This sample lists around 220,000 clones; roughly 94% were detected once. Of the sample, approximately 1.5% falls within the top ten clones.

This specimen was peripheral blood, taken 28 days after the second dose of the MenACWY control vaccine. The TCR sequence derives from an adult who received the MenACWY meningococcal vaccine as a control. The chain was built from TRBV7-9 and TRBJ2-7; D gene: possibly TRBD2, on 6 matching bases. The sequence in DNA is TGTGCCAGCAGCCCTCATTTTGGAGGGTCCTACGAGCAGTACTTC. Translation gives CASSPHFGGSYEQYF.